The clone carrying this T cell receptor (beta chain) was seen more than once but under ten times. The antigen is undetermined. This entry belongs to a study of CD8+ T cells in alopecia areata. Study results and limitations: Mice showed clearer TCR sharing than patients did, a gap that was possibly HLA-related. For lesional scalp, especially alopecia totalis/universalis, clonality was higher than in normal scalp.

Sequencing templates came from extracted RNA that was reverse transcribed into cDNA. Here immunoSEQ multiplex PCR was the method, and the copy in TCRdb shows in-frame clones only, minus some. In the table there are approximately 98,000 clones, around 59% of which are singletons. The germline V gene has CDR1 SGHRS and CDR2 YFSETQ. CDR3 length equals 14 residues. Trimming took 4 bases from V and 3 from J, leaving 10 bases between them. The source is a human donor in good health. The V gene is TRBV5-1, the J gene TRBJ2-2; D gene unclear. The sequencing input was CD8+ T cells sorted from blood. The CDR3 here is CASSQPQDTGELFF. The CDR3 DNA sequence: TGCGCCAGCAGCCAACCCCAGGACACCGGGGAGCTGTTTTTT.